This TCR beta chain was observed in a study of T cells in Graves' hyperthyroidism and ophthalmopathy. Germline V gene sequence: CDR1 SNHLY, CDR2 FYNNEI. The trim removed 1 base at V and 4 bases at J, leaving 4 bases unmatched. The CDR3 spans 15 residues. Stable disease denoted Graves' hyperthyroidism without ophthalmopathy progression within 18 months. Pregnant or lactating patients were excluded, as were those with uncontrolled infection or other autoimmune disease. Authors of the study amplified TCR beta CDR3 regions from RNA transcripts. A first-round RT-PCR of the TCR CDR3 used the HTBI primer set. MiXCR, applied by TCRdb to the multiplex PCR reads, yields one record per CDR3 protein. Seen here are about 290,000 distinct CDR3 sequences, roughly 13% observed once, and the top ten hold 7% to 9.5%.

This chain connects TRBV2 to TRBJ2-7; 10 bases fit TRBD2. This clonotype was obtained from a woman aged 40 to 50 with Graves' hyperthyroidism. Sequenced: blood. The CDR3 spells CASSEGVAGGYEQYF. CDR3 DNA: TGTGCCAGCAGTGAAGGGGTAGCGGGAGGATACGAGCAGTACTTC. The complete variable domain, with remaining parts taken from reference TRBV2 and TRBJ2-7, reads EPEVTQTPSHQVTQMGQEVILRCVPISNHLYFYWYRQILGQKVEFLVSFYNNEISEKSEIFDDQFSVERPDGSNFTLKIRSTKLEDSAMYFCASSEGVAGGYEQYFGPGTRLTVT.